This T cell receptor beta chain originates from a study of T-cell reconstitution after alpha-beta-depleted transplantation in children. This sample's TCRbeta library carried unique molecular identifier barcodes. One entry per CDR3 protein results from TCRdb running MiXCR on the PCR reads. This sample has roughly 350,000 distinct CDR3 sequences, with 10% to 13% found just once. Germline V gene lookup returns CDR1 LGHDT and CDR2 YNNKEL (reference sequence). V was shortened by 0 bases and J by 4 bases, with 9 bases between the two germline ends. The CDR3 runs to 15 residues. The table lists this clonotype with many counts.

The chain combines TRBV3-1 with TRBJ1-4; D is perhaps TRBD1 (5 bases). This receptor was taken from a human donor who donated a stem cell graft to a child with acute lymphoblastic leukemia. The specimen was PBMCs from the stem cell graft donor, collected from the stem cell graft. The CDR3 DNA sequence: TGTGCCAGCAGCCAAGAACTGGGGGTTAATGAAAAACTGTTTTTT. Its protein is CASSQELGVNEKLFF.